The clone carrying this T cell receptor (beta chain) was detected many times. Its antigen remains unidentified. The library protocol tagged each TCR cDNA with a unique molecular identifier. MiXCR, applied by TCRdb to the 5' RACE reads, yields one record per CDR3 protein. The data hold 17,000 or so distinct CDR3 sequences, with about 21% observed a single time. V lost 1 base and J lost 6; bases outside the gene matches: 7. This CDR3 has 15 amino acids. Germline loops: CDR1 GTSNPN, CDR2 SVGIG (reference sequence). Noted time point: sample taken at primary tumor resection. Whole RNA, which was extracted from tumor, nontumor lung tissue or frozen PBMC, was sequenced without any cell sorting. There were some 76 donors, all of them untreated patients with early-stage non-small cell lung cancer. These data are taken from a study of spatial heterogeneity in lung cancer. Study findings and constraints: Follow-up blood showed ubiquitous expanded tumor TCRs less than blood at resection did.

The material sequenced was PBMCs, taken at surgery. The V and J genes are TRBV30 and TRBJ2-4; 9 bases are a match to TRBD1. The sequence was obtained from a female donor with early-stage non-small cell lung cancer. The CDR3: CAWSAYLTGGNIQYF. As DNA, the CDR3 is TGTGCCTGGAGTGCTTACCTGACAGGGGGAAACATTCAGTACTTC.